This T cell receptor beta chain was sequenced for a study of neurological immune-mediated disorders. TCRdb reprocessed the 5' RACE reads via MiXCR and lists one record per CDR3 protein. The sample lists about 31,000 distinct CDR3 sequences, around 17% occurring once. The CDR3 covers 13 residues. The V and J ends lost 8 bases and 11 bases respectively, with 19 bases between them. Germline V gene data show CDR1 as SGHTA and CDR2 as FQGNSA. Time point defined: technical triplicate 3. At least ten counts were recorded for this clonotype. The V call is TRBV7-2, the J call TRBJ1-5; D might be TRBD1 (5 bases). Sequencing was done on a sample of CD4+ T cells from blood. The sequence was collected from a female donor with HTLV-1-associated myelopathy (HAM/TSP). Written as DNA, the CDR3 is TGTGCCAGCGGGACTGGGGGAGGTGGGACCCAGCATTTT. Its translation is CASGTGGGGTQHF.